These 5 T cell receptor beta chains came from one sample sequenced in a study of shared clonotypes between healthy human individuals. Positive CCR7 selection of CD45RO-negative cells yielded the naive CD8 cells, and terminally differentiated effector memory CD45RA+ cells were excluded. Generated by immunoSEQ multiplex PCR, the TCRdb table keeps only in-frame clones and is missing some. The data contain around 2,100,000 clones, about 95% of them seen just once; the ten biggest clones take up approximately 1.2%. The sample taken for sequencing was naive CD8+ T cells sorted from blood. Every receptor here comes from a man younger than 30 in good health.

A single count supports this clone. Other DNA sequences within the sample encode an identical CDR3. The chain recombines TRBV2 with TRBJ2-7, with no clear D. V lost 4 bases and J 1 base, leaving 5 bases between the germline ends. Germline lookup yields CDR1 SNHLY and CDR2 FYNNEI. CDR3 length: 12 residues. The CDR3 region has the DNA TGTGCCAGCAGTGGAGGATCCTACGAGCAGTACTTC. Protein product: CASSGGSYEQYF.

The rearrangement uses TRBV7-2 and TRBJ2-1, with no clear D. The CDR3 consists of 16 residues. Germline V gives CDR1 SGHTA, CDR2 FQGNSA. The V gene lost 4 bases and the J gene lost 7 bases, with 20 bases spanning the gap. In DNA, the CDR3 is TGTGCCAGCAGCTCGCAGGCCACCCCCCCAATGAATGAGCAGTTCTTC. Residues: CASSSQATPPMNEQFF.

The rearrangement joins TRBV7-9 to TRBJ2-7; weak D call: TRBD1 (6 bases). Trimming stripped 4 bases from V and 7 bases from J, with 20 bases between. This CDR3 is built from 15 residues. Germline V CDR1 and CDR2: SEHNR, FQNEAQ (reference sequence). CDR3: CASSSGRGVTEEQYF. DNA of the CDR3: TGTGCCAGCAGCTCGGGCAGGGGCGTCACGGAGGAGCAGTACTTC.

The chain is built from TRBV19 and TRBJ2-1; possible D gene TRBD2, 6 bases. The CDR3 is 16 amino acids. The V gene lost 1 base and the J gene lost 3 bases, with 13 bases spanning the gap. The germline V gene has CDR1 LNHDA and CDR2 SQIVND (reference sequence). The CDR3 nucleotides read TGTGCCAGTAGTATAGGGACTACCCTGTACTACAATGAGCAGTTCTTC. Protein: CASSIGTTLYYNEQFF.

This clone has just one count. DNA for the CDR3: TGTGCCAGCAGTTTATCCCCAGTTATCAACTATGGCTACACCTTC. Its protein product is CASSLSPVINYGYTF. J is TRBJ1-2 and V is TRBV27, with D uncertain. Germline CDR1 and CDR2: MNHEY and SMNVEV (reference sequence). Trimming removed 0 bases from V and 2 bases from J, with 10 bases in between. The CDR3 sequence is 15 residues long.